This TCR beta chain was observed in a study of human T cells and chemical hapten exposure. Per germline, CDR1 DFQATT and CDR2 SNEGSKA (reference sequence). The length of the CDR3 is 15 residues. This sample's time point: patch test 2, 6 weeks after DPC sensitization. Treatment: therapeutic diphenylcyclopropenone sensitization with weekly scalp DPC. A word on this clonotype: This may arise from a read error, as a much more abundant clone is one base away.

A single record per CDR3 protein comes from TCRdb applying MiXCR to the RACE reads. The table has about 69,000 distinct CDR3 sequences, 10% seen once. The V gene is TRBV20-1, the J gene TRBJ2-1, with 7 bases lining up with TRBD2. The sequence came from a woman aged 50 to 65 with alopecia areata. Some clones in this sample may be carry-over from other donors' samples. The material was whole blood, obtained in connection with sensitization to the hapten diphenylcyclopropenone (DPC). The CDR3 region is CSPPLRERSYNEQFF. In nucleotides, the CDR3 is TGCAGCCCGCCTTTGCGGGAGCGGTCCTACAATGAGCAGTTCTTC.